This record covers a single T cell receptor beta chain. J lost 2 bases, V lost 4 bases, and 4 bases had no gene match. Looked up from germline, CDR1 is SGHNT and CDR2 is YYREEE (reference sequence). CDR3 length equals 15 residues. The sample belongs to a study of cytomegalovirus exposure and HLA in healthy donors. Only in-frame clones appear in the TCRdb table, and some are missing; sequencing was by immunoSEQ multiplex PCR. The sample includes around 69,000 clones, 96% of them seen just once. The sample taken for sequencing was PBMCs. The sequence came from a woman younger than 35 in good health and CMV-seropositive. This chain uses TRBV5-4 with TRBJ2-7; 12 nucleotides align to TRBD2. The CDR3 bases are TGTGCCAGCAGCACTAGGACTAGCGGGACCTACGAGCAGTACTTC. This gives the protein CASSTRTSGTYEQYF. The full variable domain, its missing parts supplied by reference TRBV5-4 and TRBJ2-7, is ETGVTQSPTHLIKTRGQQVTLRCSSQSGHNTVSWYQQALGQGPQFIFQYYREEENGRGNFPPRFSGLQFPNYSSELNVNALELDDSALYLCASSTRTSGTYEQYFGPGTRLTVT.